The 30 T cell receptor beta chains presented below share a single source sample, sequenced in a study of T cell changes during pregnancy in multiple sclerosis. Profiling relied on immunoSEQ multiplex PCR, and the TCRdb table lists in-frame clones only, not all of them. The sample carries about 50,000 clones, roughly 94% recorded once. Sample: CD4+ T cells from peripheral blood mononuclear cells, taken in the third trimester of pregnancy. The receptors originated from a female donor with multiple sclerosis, enrolled in a pregnancy study.

The CDR3 spells CASSQEFPGSYEQYF. CDR3 coding DNA: TGCGCCAGCAGCCAAGAATTTCCAGGGTCCTACGAGCAGTACTTC. J is TRBJ2-7 and V is TRBV4-1, with a tentative D call TRBD1 (5 bases). The CDR3 is 15 amino acids. Germline CDR1 is MGHRA and CDR2 is YSYEKL. Trimming took off 0 bases at V and 1 base at J, with 10 bases between the two ends.

V usage is TRBV2 and J usage is TRBJ2-7, with 10 bases lining up with TRBD1. The CDR3 totals 14 residues. The V gene's germline CDR1 is SNHLY and CDR2 FYNNEI. V trimming: 4 bases; J trimming: 5 bases; junction bases outside the gene matches: 5. CDR3 DNA: TGTGCCAGCAGTGCCGGGACAGGGGATCACGAGCAGTACTTC. Translation gives CASSAGTGDHEQYF.

The chain uses TRBV7-3 and TRBJ2-7, with D maybe TRBD2 (5 bases). The CDR3 sequence is 13 residues long. Trimming cost V 1 base and J 4 bases, with 8 bases left between them. Germline CDR1 SGHTA, CDR2 FQGTGA. CDR3 nucleotides: TGTGCCAGCAGCTTAAACGGGGATTACGAGCAGTACTTC. Its translation is CASSLNGDYEQYF.

This clone was recorded only once. V is TRBV19 and J is TRBJ1-3; D might be TRBD1 (6 bases). In germline, CDR1 is LNHDA, CDR2 SQIVND (reference sequence). The CDR3 has 16 residues. V gave up 5 bases and J gave up 0 bases, with 14 bases separating them. The CDR3 region is CASSRLDSNSGNTIYF. In nucleotides, the CDR3 is TGTGCCAGTAGTCGTTTGGACAGTAACTCTGGAAACACCATATATTTT. Looking up the rest from reference TRBV19 and TRBJ1-3 gives the full variable domain: DGGITQSPKYLFRKEGQNVTLSCEQNLNHDAMYWYRQDPGQGLRLIYYSQIVNDFQKGDIAEGYSVSREKKESFPLTVTSAQKNPTAFYLCASSRLDSNSGNTIYFGEGSWLTVV.

The chain is built from TRBV2 and TRBJ2-7, with TRBD1 identical over 9 bases. Looked up from germline, CDR1 is SNHLY and CDR2 is FYNNEI. CDR3 size: 19 residues. The ends lost 4 bases at V and 3 bases at J; junction bases unmatched: 19. The CDR3 region is CASSAMNRGRSRISYEQYF. The CDR3 DNA sequence: TGTGCCAGCAGTGCGATGAACAGGGGGCGGTCAAGGATTAGCTACGAGCAGTACTTC.

The V call is TRBV19, the J call TRBJ2-7; D uncertain. The CDR3 sequence is 14 residues long. Trimming stripped 6 bases from V and 4 bases from J, with 16 bases between. In germline, CDR1 is LNHDA, CDR2 SQIVND (reference sequence). The CDR3 region is CASRVTEISYEQYF. The DNA of the CDR3 is TGTGCCAGTAGGGTAACAGAAATTTCGTACGAGCAGTACTTC.

The rearrangement joins TRBV9 to TRBJ2-7, with a weak D call TRBD2 (5 bases). V was trimmed by 0 bases and J by 2 bases, leaving 9 bases between them. The V gene's germline CDR1 is SGDLS and CDR2 YYNGEE. The CDR3 covers 14 residues. As DNA, the CDR3 is TGTGCCAGCAGCGTAGATGAGGGAGCCTACGAGCAGTACTTC. This sequence encodes CASSVDEGAYEQYF.

The rearrangement links TRBV29-1 to TRBJ2-7, with 10 bases matching TRBD1. After removal of 6 bases from V and 3 bases from J, the junction contained 11 bases not matched to a gene. There are 15 residues in the CDR3. Germline V gene data show CDR1 as SQVTM and CDR2 as ANQGSEA. The CDR3 is CSVYGGTGVVYEQYF. The DNA of the CDR3 is TGCAGCGTGTATGGGGGGACAGGGGTAGTCTACGAGCAGTACTTC.

The chain links TRBV2 to TRBJ2-3, with D tentatively TRBD2 (5 bases). The CDR3 is made up of 14 amino acids. Germline-derived CDR1 and CDR2 are SNHLY and FYNNEI. With 4 bases removed from V and 4 bases from J, the gap between germline ends came to 12 bases. This CDR3 reads CASSVLVLADTQYF. In nucleotides, the CDR3 is TGTGCCAGCAGTGTACTAGTTCTTGCAGATACGCAGTATTTT. Combining the CDR3 with reference TRBV2 and TRBJ2-3 gives the whole variable domain EPEVTQTPSHQVTQMGQEVILRCVPISNHLYFYWYRQILGQKVEFLVSFYNNEISEKSEIFDDQFSVERPDGSNFTLKIRSTKLEDSAMYFCASSVLVLADTQYFGPGTRLTVL.

This clone was seen only once. The gene calls are TRBV5-4 and TRBJ2-7, with 16 bases matching TRBD2. V dropped 4 bases and J dropped 5; count of bases not matched to a gene: 9. The CDR3 is 17 amino acids. Per germline, CDR1 SGHNT and CDR2 YYREEE (reference sequence). The CDR3 region has the DNA TGTGCCAGCAGCCCGCCGGGACTAGCGGGAGGGCCAGACGAGCAGTACTTC. It codes for CASSPPGLAGGPDEQYF.

The chain uses TRBV2 and TRBJ1-1; 7 positions agree with TRBD1. The CDR3 runs 16 residues. The ends lost 7 bases at V and 0 bases at J; junction bases unmatched: 11. Germline V CDR1 and CDR2: SNHLY, FYNNEI. DNA for the CDR3: TGTGCCAGCATCTACGAAGGGGGCGCATTGAACACTGAAGCTTTCTTT. Translation: CASIYEGGALNTEAFF.

V gene TRBV28 combines with J gene TRBJ1-1; D might be TRBD1 (6 bases). This CDR3 is built from 13 residues. Germline-derived CDR1 and CDR2 are MDHEN and SYDVKM. Between the trimmed V and J ends, which lost 6 bases and 11 bases, there was a span of 19 bases. The CDR3 bases are TGTGCCAGCAGCCCAAGGGGGGGCAGGTGGGCTTTCTTT. The encoded protein is CASSPRGGRWAFF.

V gene TRBV5-1 combines with J gene TRBJ2-5; a possible D gene is TRBD1 (6 bases). The V and J ends lost 0 bases and 3 bases respectively, with 15 bases between them. The CDR3 has 16 amino acids. Germline V CDR1 and CDR2: SGHRS, YFSETQ. CDR3 residues: CASSLEFPGAKETQYF. The CDR3 bases are TGCGCCAGCAGCTTGGAGTTCCCAGGGGCGAAAGAGACCCAGTACTTC. Combining the CDR3 with reference TRBV5-1 and TRBJ2-5 gives the whole variable domain KAGVTQTPRYLIKTRGQQVTLSCSPISGHRSVSWYQQTPGQGLQFLFEYFSETQRNKGNFPGRFSGRQFSNSRSEMNVSTLELGDSALYLCASSLEFPGAKETQYFGPGTRLLVL.

The V and J genes are TRBV5-4 and TRBJ2-2, with TRBD2 matching 10 bases. J lost 2 bases, V lost 5 bases, and 6 bases had no gene match. Germline values: CDR1 SGHNT, CDR2 YYREEE (reference sequence). The CDR3 sequence is 16 residues long. This CDR3 is CASRRLAGRNTGELFF. The CDR3 coding sequence is TGTGCCAGCAGGCGACTAGCGGGCCGTAACACCGGGGAGCTGTTTTTT. The whole variable domain, filled in from reference TRBV5-4 and TRBJ2-2, reads ETGVTQSPTHLIKTRGQQVTLRCSSQSGHNTVSWYQQALGQGPQFIFQYYREEENGRGNFPPRFSGLQFPNYSSELNVNALELDDSALYLCASRRLAGRNTGELFFGEGSRLTVL.

The chain uses TRBV9 and TRBJ1-1; 9 nucleotides match TRBD1. Germline V gives CDR1 SGDLS, CDR2 YYNGEE. V lost 0 bases and J lost 0; bases outside the gene matches: 6. CDR3 length: 17 amino acids. CDR3 residues: CASSVVKGQGLNTEAFF. CDR3 bases: TGTGCCAGCAGCGTAGTTAAGGGACAGGGATTGAACACTGAAGCTTTCTTT.

This chain connects TRBV28 to TRBJ2-1, with D possibly matching TRBD2 (7 bases). The CDR3 has 16 amino acids. Deletions cut 3 bases from V and 7 bases from J, with 19 bases between. Germline V gene data show CDR1 as MDHEN and CDR2 as SYDVKM. CDR3: CASSFSGGTSANEQFF. CDR3 bases: TGTGCCAGCAGTTTCTCCGGGGGGACAAGTGCAAATGAGCAGTTCTTC.

This chain connects TRBV11-2 to TRBJ2-7; D possibly corresponds to TRBD2 (6 bases). V was pared by 3 bases and J by 1 base, with 7 bases between. The CDR3 is 13 amino acids. Germline V gives CDR1 SGHAT, CDR2 FQNNGV. The chain's CDR3 is CASSLTRSYEQYF. CDR3 in DNA: TGTGCCAGCAGCTTGACTAGATCCTACGAGCAGTACTTC.

The chain uses TRBV18 and TRBJ2-3, with D uncertain. From germline, CDR1 is KGHSH and CDR2 LQKENI. This CDR3 is 15 amino acids long. Trimming shortened V by 2 bases and J by 2 bases, and 11 bases separated the two germline ends. The CDR3, as DNA: TGTGCCAGCTCACCATATCCAGGCAACACAGATACGCAGTATTTT. It is translated as CASSPYPGNTDTQYF.

V is TRBV5-6 and J is TRBJ1-5; 7 bases fit TRBD1. This CDR3 region has 16 residues. The V gene's germline CDR1 is SGHDT and CDR2 YYEEEE. V was pared by 3 bases and J by 1 base, with 7 bases of the junction left unmatched. CDR3 loop: CASSYDRAESNQPQHF. CDR3 nucleotide sequence: TGTGCCAGCAGCTATGACAGGGCGGAAAGCAATCAGCCCCAGCATTTT.

This chain connects TRBV15 to TRBJ1-5; D uncertain. The CDR3 extends over 14 amino acids. Per germline, CDR1 LNHNV and CDR2 YYDKDF (reference sequence). Between the trimmed V and J ends, which lost 1 base and 4 bases, there was a span of 8 bases. The CDR3 spells CATSRGGSNQPQHF. The CDR3 coding sequence is TGTGCCACCAGCAGAGGTGGCAGTAATCAGCCCCAGCATTTT. Full variable domain (missing parts from reference TRBV15 and TRBJ1-5): DAMVIQNPRYQVTQFGKPVTLSCSQTLNHNVMYWYQQKSSQAPKLLFHYYDKDFNNEADTPDNFQSRRPNTSFCFLDIRSPGLGDTAMYLCATSRGGSNQPQHFGDGTRLSIL.

J is TRBJ2-7 and V is TRBV5-1, with D perhaps TRBD1 (6 bases). The length of the CDR3 is 14 residues. Germline V CDR1 and CDR2: SGHRS, YFSETQ. Trimming pared 4 bases from V and 3 bases from J, leaving 14 bases between. The CDR3 coding sequence is TGCGCCAGCAGCACCGCTACAGGGTTCTACGAGCAGTACTTC. It encodes CASSTATGFYEQYF.

This clone was seen only once. The V call is TRBV6-5, the J call TRBJ2-4, with TRBD2 identical over 11 bases. Germline V gene data show CDR1 as MNHEY and CDR2 as SVGAGI. The CDR3 is 14 amino acids. V was clipped by 3 bases and J by 16 bases; unmatched bases: 11. DNA of the CDR3: TGTGCCAGCAGTTATGACGTTAGCGGGAGGGCTTTCTACTTC. It specifies CASSYDVSGRAFYF.

This clone showed up just once. The chain employs TRBV29-1 and TRBJ1-1; D gene unclear. Germline lookup yields CDR1 SQVTM and CDR2 ANQGSEA. The CDR3 loop spans 13 amino acids. V gave up 4 bases and J gave up 1 base, with 10 bases separating them. The CDR3 DNA sequence: TGCAGCGTTGCTCGCAGCGCGAACACTGAAGCTTTCTTT. Translating gives CSVARSANTEAFF.

The gene calls are TRBV2 and TRBJ2-6; no definite D call. CDR3 length: 18 amino acids. Germline loops: CDR1 SNHLY, CDR2 FYNNEI. Trimming took 0 bases from V and 0 from J, leaving 12 bases between them. DNA of the CDR3: TGTGCCAGCAGTGAAGCGGCAGGTGCTTTCTCTGGGGCCAACGTCCTGACTTTC. Translated, it gives CASSEAAGAFSGANVLTF.

The chain combines TRBV5-6 with TRBJ2-5, with 14 bases aligning to TRBD2. This CDR3 region has 14 residues. Trimming took 6 bases from V and 11 from J; bases not matched to a gene: 9. Looked up from germline, CDR1 is SGHDT and CDR2 is YYEEEE. The CDR3 sequence is CASKPTGLAGGQYF. CDR3 bases: TGTGCCAGCAAACCCACCGGACTAGCGGGGGGTCAGTACTTC.

The V and J genes are TRBV29-1 and TRBJ1-5, with a possible D match to TRBD1 (5 bases). The germline CDR1 and CDR2 sequences are SQVTM and ANQGSEA. The V and J ends lost 4 bases and 6 bases respectively, with 16 bases between them. The CDR3 is 14 residues long. The CDR3 loop reads CSVVGPGLGQPQHF. The CDR3 DNA reads as TGCAGCGTTGTAGGTCCAGGGCTGGGTCAGCCCCAGCATTTT.

This chain uses TRBV19 with TRBJ1-2, with TRBD1 matching over 7 bases. Germline loops: CDR1 LNHDA, CDR2 SQIVND (reference sequence). V was clipped by 5 bases and J by 8 bases; unmatched bases: 5. The CDR3 runs to 12 residues. DNA of the CDR3: TGTGCCAGTAGTCCCGACAGGGCGGGCTACACCTTC. Residues: CASSPDRAGYTF.

V and J are TRBV10-1 and TRBJ1-1; D not certain. The CDR3 runs 16 residues. Germline-derived CDR1 and CDR2 are WNHNN and SYGVQD (reference sequence). Trimming pared 5 bases from V and 2 bases from J, leaving 18 bases between. The CDR3 DNA sequence: TGCGCCAGCAGTCCCAAATTCGGAGATCCTAACACTGAAGCTTTCTTT. Encoded protein: CASSPKFGDPNTEAFF.

The V call is TRBV19, the J call TRBJ1-2, with 7 bases that match TRBD1. The CDR3 spans 17 residues. V dropped 7 bases and J dropped 4; count of bases not matched to a gene: 18. CDR1 and CDR2 from the germline V gene are LNHDA and SQIVND (reference sequence). The CDR3 sequence is CASNPSTGLGAGYGYTF. In DNA, the CDR3 is TGTGCCAGTAACCCGTCGACAGGGTTGGGGGCAGGCTATGGCTACACCTTC.

Concerning this clone: One end of the junction fails to match germline, which may point to a read error. The chain employs TRBV7-9 and TRBJ1-1, with TRBD1 matching over 10 bases. The germline CDR1 and CDR2 sequences are SEHNR and FQNEAQ (reference sequence). The CDR3 runs to 15 residues. In DNA form, the CDR3 reads TGTGCCAGCAGCCTTGGGACAGGGGCGAACCCTGAAGCTTTCTTT. Residues: CASSLGTGANPEAFF.